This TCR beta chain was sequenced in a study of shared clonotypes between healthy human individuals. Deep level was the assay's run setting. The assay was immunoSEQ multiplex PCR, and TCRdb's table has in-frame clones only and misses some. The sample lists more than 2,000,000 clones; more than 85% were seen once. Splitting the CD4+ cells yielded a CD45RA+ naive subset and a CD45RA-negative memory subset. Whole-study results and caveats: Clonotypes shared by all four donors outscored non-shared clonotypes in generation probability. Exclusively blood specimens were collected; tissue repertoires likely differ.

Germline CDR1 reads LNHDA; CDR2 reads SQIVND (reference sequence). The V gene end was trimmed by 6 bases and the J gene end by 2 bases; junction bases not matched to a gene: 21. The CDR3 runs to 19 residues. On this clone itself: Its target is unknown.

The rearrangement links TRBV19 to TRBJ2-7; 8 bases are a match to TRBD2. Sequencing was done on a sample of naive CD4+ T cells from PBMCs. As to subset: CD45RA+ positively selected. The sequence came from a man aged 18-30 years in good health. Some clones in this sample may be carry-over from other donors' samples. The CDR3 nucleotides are TGTGCCAGTAGCTCGAACCCGGGAGGGTTTCCCGTATTTACCTACGAGCAGTACTTC. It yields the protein CASSSNPGGFPVFTYEQYF.